The 29 T cell receptor beta chains given below trace back to one sample, sequenced in a study of CD8 T cells in ankylosing spondylitis. Regarding the study as a whole: Ankylosing spondylitis blood seemed to carry a telltale TCR beta motif made of several highly homologous variants.

Each CDR3 protein is one row after TCRdb ran MiXCR on the 5' RACE reads. The sample records 750,000 to 850,000 distinct CDR3 sequences, about 11% being singletons. For these receptors, no antigen is known. Sequenced material: blood, either unsorted or a sorted T cell fraction (not recorded which). All receptors derive from a male donor with ankylosing spondylitis.

Only a few counts were recorded for this clonotype. This chain uses TRBV6-1 with TRBJ2-7; no reliable D call. Trimming took 7 bases from V and 3 from J, leaving 7 bases between them. The CDR3 is 11 amino acids. Germline V gene lookup returns CDR1 MNHNS and CDR2 SASEGT. The CDR3 DNA sequence: TGTGCCAGCAAACAACTCTACGAGCAGTACTTC. Translating it yields CASKQLYEQYF.

The chain links TRBV6-5 to TRBJ2-3; D is unclear. V was pared by 2 bases and J by 2 bases, with 20 bases between. CDR1 MNHEY and CDR2 SVGAGI come from the germline V gene. The CDR3 loop spans 18 amino acids. The CDR3: CASSYPSRRAPSTDTQYF. Written as DNA, the CDR3 is TGTGCCAGCAGTTACCCCAGTCGTCGAGCCCCATCCACAGATACGCAGTATTTT.

The V and J genes are TRBV6-2 or TRBV6-3 and TRBJ2-7, with TRBD1 matching 10 bases. With 5 bases clipped from V and 0 bases from J, the junction kept 7 bases outside the gene matches. Per germline, CDR1 MNHEY and CDR2 SVGEGT. The CDR3 is 16 amino acids. CDR3 DNA: TGTGCCAGCAGTCCCGGACAGGGGGAAACCTCCTACGAGCAGTACTTC. Amino acids: CASSPGQGETSYEQYF.

The sample holds a few counts of this clonotype. The chain uses TRBV5-1 and TRBJ2-1; 8 bases are shared with TRBD1. Germline CDR1 is SGHRS and CDR2 is YFSETQ. V was pared by 4 bases and J by 5 bases, with 14 bases of the junction left unmatched. The CDR3 consists of 17 residues. The CDR3: CASSRDPRGQIDNEQFF. The DNA for the CDR3 is TGCGCCAGCAGCCGGGACCCCAGGGGGCAAATAGACAATGAGCAGTTCTTC.

This clonotype has more than one count but fewer than ten. The rearrangement joins TRBV11-2 to TRBJ2-3, with no clear D. From germline, CDR1 is SGHAT and CDR2 FQNNGV. Trimming shortened V by 5 bases and J by 1 base, and 16 bases separated the two germline ends. The CDR3 contains 16 residues. The CDR3 loop is CASSPKPRHRTDTQYF. The CDR3 nucleotides read TGTGCCAGCAGCCCCAAGCCGCGACACCGCACAGATACGCAGTATTTT.

The rearrangement joins TRBV29-1 to TRBJ1-2; D remains ambiguous. V was clipped by 6 bases and J by 3 bases, with 17 bases between them. Germline CDR1 and CDR2: SQVTM and ANQGSEA. The CDR3 is made up of 14 amino acids. The CDR3 nucleotides read TGCAGCGTAACGGGAATGCGGCTAGACTATGGCTACACCTTC. Its protein product is CSVTGMRLDYGYTF.

The V and J genes are TRBV24-1 and TRBJ1-2; weak D call: TRBD1 (5 bases). Germline CDR1 is KGHDR and CDR2 is SFDVKD. The CDR3 length is 16 residues. The V end lost 4 bases, the J end lost 0 bases, and 14 bases lay between the germline ends. The CDR3 bases are TGTGCCACCAGTGAGGGACCGGGAGCTACTAACTATGGCTACACCTTC. It specifies CATSEGPGATNYGYTF.

The chain has TRBV18 and TRBJ2-7, with D perhaps assigned TRBD1 or TRBD2 (5 bases each). V was pared by 3 bases and J by 0 bases, with 15 bases between. The CDR3 contains 16 residues. CDR1 KGHSH and CDR2 LQKENI come from the germline V gene. CDR3 sequence: CASSPPGRSSSYEQYF. CDR3 DNA: TGTGCCAGCTCACCCCCGGGACGGAGTAGCTCCTACGAGCAGTACTTC.

This clonotype was recorded a few times. The DNA for the CDR3 is TGCAGTGCCCTCCGGGACTCCCCTGGGGAGACCCAGTACTTC. It translates to CSALRDSPGETQYF. V and J are TRBV20-1 and TRBJ2-5; the D gene is possibly TRBD2 (6 bases). V was cut by 6 bases and J by 5 bases, with 19 bases left in between. Germline V gives CDR1 DFQATT, CDR2 SNEGSKA (reference sequence). The CDR3 extends over 14 amino acids.

There are a few counts of this clonotype. The J gene is TRBJ2-3, the V gene TRBV20-1; 9 bases fit TRBD1. Germline CDR1 DFQATT, CDR2 SNEGSKA (reference sequence). CDR3 length: 14 residues. Losses at the gene ends were 6 bases for V and 4 bases for J; bases not matched to a gene: 8. CDR3 nucleotide sequence: TGCAGTGCCAGCGACAGGGGGTGGTCAGATACGCAGTATTTT. It translates to CSASDRGWSDTQYF.

This chain connects TRBV6-5 to TRBJ1-1; D ambiguous. Germline V gene lookup returns CDR1 MNHEY and CDR2 SVGAGI. This CDR3 has 17 amino acids. V was shortened by 2 bases and J by 0 bases, with 16 bases between the two germline ends. The CDR3 reads CASSYKPPSTMNTEAFF. The DNA of the CDR3 is TGTGCCAGCAGTTACAAGCCTCCCAGTACCATGAACACTGAAGCTTTCTTT.

The chain uses TRBV6-1 and TRBJ2-7; D might be TRBD1 or TRBD2, each matching 5 bases. CDR1 is MNHNS, CDR2 SASEGT, per germline. This CDR3 has 13 residues. V shed 3 bases and J shed 4 bases, with 10 bases lying between them. CDR3 sequence (DNA): TGTGCCAGCAGTGATAGGGGAGCATACGAGCAGTACTTC. Amino acid sequence: CASSDRGAYEQYF.

The chain employs TRBV2 and TRBJ2-1; possibly TRBD1 for D (5 bases). The CDR3 has 11 amino acids. Germline loops: CDR1 SNHLY, CDR2 FYNNEI. Trimming took 11 bases from V and 7 from J, leaving 12 bases between them. The CDR3 DNA is TGTGCCTCCCAAGGGGTAAATGAGCAGTTCTTC. As protein: CASQGVNEQFF.

This clonotype was found a few times. The V call is TRBV5-1, the J call TRBJ1-4; tentative D call: TRBD1 (5 bases). The germline CDR1 and CDR2 sequences are SGHRS and YFSETQ. The CDR3 is 15 residues long. The V end was cut by 4 bases, the J end by 3 bases, with 13 bases between. As DNA, the CDR3 is TGCGCCAGCAGCCCCGGGGACCGGGCTAATGAAAAACTGTTTTTT. Its translation: CASSPGDRANEKLFF. Looking up the rest from reference TRBV5-1 and TRBJ1-4 gives the full variable domain: KAGVTQTPRYLIKTRGQQVTLSCSPISGHRSVSWYQQTPGQGLQFLFEYFSETQRNKGNFPGRFSGRQFSNSRSEMNVSTLELGDSALYLCASSPGDRANEKLFFGSGTQLSVL.

The sample holds a few counts of this clonotype. The chain links TRBV12-3 or TRBV12-4 to TRBJ2-2; 7 nucleotides align to TRBD1. CDR3 length: 14 residues. V shed 5 bases and J 7 bases; nucleotides not matched to a gene: 7. The CDR3 sequence: CASSTRQGDGELFF. Written as DNA, the CDR3 is TGTGCCAGCAGTACACGACAGGGTGACGGGGAGCTGTTTTTT.

This clonotype has a handful of counts. This chain joins TRBV11-2 and TRBJ2-2, with D possibly matching TRBD1 (6 bases). The V end was cut by 5 bases, the J end by 8 bases, with 12 bases between. Germline assignment: CDR1 SGHAT and CDR2 FQNNGV. The length of the CDR3 is 13 residues. The CDR3 is CASSVIRGGELFF. CDR3 nucleotide sequence: TGTGCCAGCAGCGTCATAAGGGGGGGGGAGCTGTTTTTT.

This clonotype was detected a few times. The gene calls are TRBV5-1 and TRBJ2-2; TRBD2 agrees at 13 bases. V shed 4 bases, J shed 7 bases, and the junction held 7 bases outside the gene matches. The V gene's germline CDR1 is SGHRS and CDR2 YFSETQ. The CDR3 spans 16 residues. In DNA, the CDR3 is TGCGCCAGCAGCCCCGGACTAGCGGGGGTAGGCGGGGAGCTGTTTTTT. It encodes CASSPGLAGVGGELFF.

The rearrangement joins TRBV20-1 to TRBJ1-6; 8 nucleotides agree with TRBD1. The CDR3 extends over 15 amino acids. Germline assignment: CDR1 DFQATT and CDR2 SNEGSKA (reference sequence). With 3 bases clipped from V and 6 bases from J, the junction kept 7 bases outside the gene matches. The CDR3 coding sequence is TGCAGTGCTAGGGCCCCGACAGGGGTTAATTCACCCCTCCACTTT. Translated, it gives CSARAPTGVNSPLHF.

The J gene is TRBJ2-5, the V gene TRBV20-1, with D tentatively TRBD2 (5 bases). CDR1 is DFQATT and CDR2 is SNEGSKA in the germline V gene (reference sequence). Trimming pared 7 bases from V and 5 bases from J, leaving 11 bases between. The CDR3 contains 11 residues. This CDR3 reads CSEEVGETQYF. In DNA form, the CDR3 reads TGCAGTGAGGAGGTTGGGGAGACCCAGTACTTC.

This chain connects TRBV4-2 to TRBJ2-3; D remains ambiguous. The CDR3 covers 17 residues. V was trimmed by 1 base and J by 2 bases, leaving 16 bases between them. CDR1 LGHNA and CDR2 YNFKEQ come from the germline V gene. CDR3 sequence: CASSQAISTENTDTQYF. CDR3 bases: TGTGCCAGCAGCCAAGCAATCTCTACGGAAAACACAGATACGCAGTATTTT.

This clonotype was seen many times. The V call is TRBV29-1, the J call TRBJ2-6; D gene unclear. The V gene lost 8 bases and the J gene lost 4 bases, with 12 bases spanning the gap. The CDR3 covers 13 residues. The germline CDR1 and CDR2 sequences are SQVTM and ANQGSEA. CDR3 sequence: CSIRALGANVLTF. CDR3 in DNA: TGCAGCATAAGGGCCCTGGGGGCCAACGTCCTGACTTTC.

This clonotype was counted at least ten times. The CDR3 DNA follows: TGTGCCAGCAGCCCTTCTCCAAGCGGGAGTCGCCAGAGCTCCTACAATGAGCAGTTCTTC. Translating gives CASSPSPSGSRQSSYNEQFF. The chain joins TRBV11-1 to TRBJ2-1; TRBD2 aligns across 8 bases. The CDR3 is 20 amino acids. V lost 5 bases to trimming and J lost 0 bases; unmatched junction nucleotides: 18. Germline V CDR1 and CDR2: SGHAT, FQDESV (reference sequence).

This clonotype was detected many times. The rearrangement links TRBV4-2 to TRBJ1-5; D is ambiguous. Deletions cut 4 bases from V and 3 bases from J, with 10 bases between. This CDR3 is 14 amino acids long. Germline CDR1 and CDR2: LGHNA and YNFKEQ. The CDR3 sequence is CASSLGSINQPQHF. CDR3 coding DNA: TGTGCCAGCAGCCTAGGCAGCATCAATCAGCCCCAGCATTTT.

This clonotype was picked up many times. This sequence joins TRBV10-3 and TRBJ2-1, with D possibly matching TRBD2 (6 bases). The V end lost 10 bases, the J end lost 0 bases, and 16 bases lay between the germline ends. The germline CDR1 and CDR2 sequences are ENHRY and SYGVKD. This CDR3 comprises 15 residues. CDR3 region: CATRLAFSSYNEQFF. The CDR3 bases are TGTGCCACCCGCCTAGCGTTCAGCTCCTACAATGAGCAGTTCTTC.

This chain links TRBV6-5 with TRBJ2-2; no firm D call. Trimming removed 2 bases at V and 3 bases at J, with 7 bases between. This CDR3 is 14 amino acids long. CDR1 is MNHEY and CDR2 is SVGAGI in the germline V gene. In nucleotides, the CDR3 is TGTGCCAGCAGTTACCGCCCATACACCGGGGAGCTGTTTTTT. Amino acids: CASSYRPYTGELFF.

This clonotype was recorded at least ten times. J is TRBJ1-1 and V is TRBV6-1; TRBD1 matches 7 bases. The CDR3 sequence is 13 residues long. Unmatched junction bases numbered 5, after V lost 7 bases and J lost 3 bases. Germline values: CDR1 MNHNS, CDR2 SASEGT. The CDR3 coding sequence is TGTGCCAGCAATGACAGGGTTTACACTGAAGCTTTCTTT. Translated, it gives CASNDRVYTEAFF.

This clonotype was observed a few times. The chain uses TRBV7-8 and TRBJ1-2, with D possibly matching TRBD1 (5 bases). The length of the CDR3 is 14 residues. The V end was cut by 5 bases, the J end by 7 bases, with 17 bases between. Germline values: CDR1 SGHVS, CDR2 FQNEAQ. CDR3 sequence (DNA): TGTGCCAGCAGCGAAATTCAGGGTCCTGGTGGCTACACCTTC. Its translation is CASSEIQGPGGYTF. The full variable domain, in which reference TRBV7-8 and TRBJ1-2 provide the parts outside the CDR3, is GAGVSQSPRYKVAKRGQDVALRCDPISGHVSLFWYQQALGQGPEFLTYFQNEAQLDKSGLPSDRFFAERPEGSVSTLKIQRTQQEDSAVYLCASSEIQGPGGYTFGSGTRLTVV.

This clonotype has only a few counts. Here the CDR3 reads CASSLEASGSGTDTQYF. CDR3 coding DNA: TGCGCCAGCAGCTTGGAGGCTAGCGGAAGTGGCACAGATACGCAGTATTTT. The genes are TRBV5-1 and TRBJ2-3; TRBD2 agrees at 7 bases. The junction had 8 bases not matched to a gene; V was cut back by 0 bases and J by 1 base. This CDR3 spans 17 amino acids. Germline CDR1 and CDR2: SGHRS and YFSETQ.

V usage is TRBV20-1 and J usage is TRBJ1-2; maybe TRBD1 (5 bases). CDR1 is DFQATT and CDR2 is SNEGSKA in the germline V gene (reference sequence). The CDR3 has 15 amino acids. Trimming removed 2 bases from V and 4 bases from J, with 17 bases in between. The CDR3 DNA is TGCAGTGCTAGAAACCTCCGTGGCAGGGCCTATGGCTACACCTTC. Protein sequence: CSARNLRGRAYGYTF.